Listed below are T cell receptor beta chains from one sample, sequenced in a study of graft-versus-host responses after intestinal transplantation. No antigen has been identified for these receptors. Assay used: immunoSEQ multiplex PCR; TCRdb lists only in-frame clones, some missing. The sample has fewer than 85,000 clones; roughly 94% are singletons. The sample here was unstimulated CD8+ T cells sorted from spleen or lymph node cells, taken before intestinal transplant. The receptors come from a human donor who received an intestinal transplant. Both conserved end residues are part of each CDR3. The D gene is left open where the match is weak. Part of the rows lack a size; the others show once, few, many or a class for expanded clones.

v_call	clone_size	d_call	j_call	cdr3_nt	cdr3_aa
TRBV13	-	TRBD1	TRBJ2-3	TGTGCCAGCAGCTACCGGGACAGGGGGGTCACAGATACGCAGTATTTT	CASSYRDRGVTDTQYF
TRBV13	-	-	TRBJ2-7	TGTGCCAGCAGCTTTGAAAGCCCGTTGCAGTACTTC	CASSFESPLQYF
TRBV15	-	TRBD2	TRBJ2-3	TGTGCCACCAGCGAACTCACTAGCGGGACAGATACGCAGTATTTT	CATSELTSGTDTQYF
TRBV27	-	TRBD1	TRBJ2-7	TGTGCCACGGGACAGGACTATGTAGAGCAGTACTTC	CATGQDYVEQYF
TRBV10-2	-	-	TRBJ2-1	TGCGCCAGCAGAGCCGGGATAAAAGAACACAATGAGCAGTTCTTC	CASRAGIKEHNEQFF
TRBV4-2	-	-	TRBJ2-7	TGTGCCAGCAGCCAAATAGCAAAAGGCTACGAGCAGTACTTC	CASSQIAKGYEQYF
TRBV6-5	-	-	TRBJ2-7	TGTGCCAGCAGGACCCTTGGGACTTTGTCCGAGCAGTACTTC	CASRTLGTLSEQYF
TRBV28	once	TRBD1	TRBJ2-1	TGTGCCAGCAGTTTAAGGGACAGGGGACCTTACAATGAGCAGTTCTTC	CASSLRDRGPYNEQFF
TRBV9	-	TRBD2	TRBJ2-3	TGTGCCAGCAGCCCCTATAGCGGGAGGCCCGCCGATACGCAGTATTTT	CASSPYSGRPADTQYF
TRBV6-5	-	-	TRBJ2-7	TGTGCCGGCCAGGACGCCTCCTCCTACGAGCAGTACTTC	CAGQDASSYEQYF
TRBV27	-	TRBD2	TRBJ2-1	TGTGCCAGCAGTCAGGCGGGACTAGCGGGATACAATGAGCAGTTCTTC	CASSQAGLAGYNEQFF
TRBV29-1	-	-	TRBJ2-3	TGCAGCGTTGCACCCCAAGGGGAGTCAGATACGCAGTATTTT	CSVAPQGESDTQYF
TRBV6-5	-	TRBD1	TRBJ1-2	TGTGCCAGCAGTTACCGGGGACAGGTTCTTGGCTACACCTTC	CASSYRGQVLGYTF
TRBV27	-	-	TRBJ1-5	TGTGCCAGCAGTTTATCATACGGTGGACTCAACAATCAGCCCCAGCATTTT	CASSLSYGGLNNQPQHF
TRBV4-1	few	-	TRBJ2-3	TGCGCCAGCAGCCAAGTGCCCACAGATACGCAGTATTTT	CASSQVPTDTQYF
TRBV7-2	-	-	TRBJ2-1	TGTGCCAGCAGCTTAGAGCTAGTATCCTACAATGAGCAGTTCTTC	CASSLELVSYNEQFF
TRBV6-5	-	-	TRBJ2-7	TGTGCCAGCAGTTACCCGGGAAGCTACGAGCAGTACTTC	CASSYPGSYEQYF
TRBV7-9	-	-	TRBJ2-3	TGTGCCAGCAGCTGGACCCTAGCCGGGCATAGGTCACCCACAGATACGCAGTATTTT	CASSWTLAGHRSPTDTQYF
TRBV19	-	-	TRBJ2-1	TGTGCCAGTAGTATGGCTAGCGTGTACAATGAGCAGTTCTTC	CASSMASVYNEQFF
TRBV19	few	TRBD2	TRBJ2-7	TGTGCCACAACTAGCGGGAGCTACGAGCAGTACTTC	CATTSGSYEQYF
TRBV7-9	once	-	TRBJ1-2	TGTGCCAGCAGCTTAAGATCAGGGGACGCACCGGGCTACACCTTC	CASSLRSGDAPGYTF
TRBV18	-	-	TRBJ2-1	TGTGCCAGCTCACCGGACGGCACCTACAATGAGCAGTTCTTC	CASSPDGTYNEQFF